This T cell receptor (beta chain) was recovered during a study of blood T cell repertoires in COVID-19. Study background: T cells, B-cell-depleted T cells, or PBMCs supplied cDNA or gDNA.

TCRdb's copy holds only in-frame clones and misses some; the assay was immunoSEQ multiplex PCR. The repertoire holds 79,000 or so clones, with approximately 86% as singletons. V shed 5 bases and J 9 bases; nucleotides not matched to a gene: 9. Germline CDR1 and CDR2: SGHTA and FQGTGA. This CDR3 region has 14 residues. This clonotype was obtained from a human donor in a cohort sampled during active COVID-19. Sequencing input: peripheral blood. The chain couples TRBV7-3 to TRBJ2-3, with TRBD1 identical over 9 bases. CDR3 bases: TGTGCCAGCAGCACCCCGGACAGGGGCGGAACGCAGTATTTT. As protein: CASSTPDRGGTQYF.